These T cell receptor beta chains were read from a single sample in a study of blood T cell repertoires in COVID-19. Clones were sequenced by immunoSEQ multiplex PCR, and TCRdb holds only the in-frame ones, with some missing. Seen here are tens of thousands of clones, over 70% observed once, and the top ten hold around 20%. The sequenced sample was peripheral blood. Receptor source: a woman aged 50 to 60 with active or convalescent COVID-19. Both conserved end residues are part of each CDR3. D genes are given only for firm matches. The size of a clone is reported for some rows only, either as once, few or many, or as a class for expanded clones.

CDR3 DNA: TGTGCCAGCAGTGAAGCACTACTCACCGGGGAGCTGTTTTTT; CDR3 protein: CASSEALLTGELFF; CDR3 length: 14; D gene: -; J gene: TRBJ2-2; V gene: TRBV2; clone size: few
CDR3 DNA: TGTGCCAGCAGCCCTAGGAGGCGCCTGGGGTACGAGCAGTACTTC; CDR3 protein: CASSPRRRLGYEQYF; CDR3 length: 15; D gene: -; J gene: TRBJ2-7; V gene: TRBV5-6; clone size: -
CDR3 DNA: TGTGCCACCAGTGGTTCAGGGGCAGGATACGAGCAGTACTTC; CDR3 protein: CATSGSGAGYEQYF; CDR3 length: 14; D gene: -; J gene: TRBJ2-7; V gene: TRBV24-1; clone size: -
CDR3 DNA: TGCGCCAGCAGTGAACACAGGGTAAGCGAGCAGTACTTC; CDR3 protein: CASSEHRVSEQYF; CDR3 length: 13; D gene: -; J gene: TRBJ2-7; V gene: TRBV10-2; clone size: -
CDR3 DNA: TGTGCCAGCAGCAAAGTTGGGGGGGCGCCTGGGGCCAACGTCCTGACTTTC; CDR3 protein: CASSKVGGAPGANVLTF; CDR3 length: 17; D gene: -; J gene: TRBJ2-6; V gene: TRBV21-1; clone size: -
CDR3 DNA: TGTGCCAGCAGCCAAGGGGGACTTTCCTACAATGAGCAGTTCTTC; CDR3 protein: CASSQGGLSYNEQFF; CDR3 length: 15; D gene: -; J gene: TRBJ2-1; V gene: TRBV3-1/TRBV3-2; clone size: -
CDR3 DNA: TGTGCCAGTAGTTTAGCGGGACAGGGGACGCAGTATTTT; CDR3 protein: CASSLAGQGTQYF; CDR3 length: 13; D gene: TRBD1; J gene: TRBJ2-3; V gene: TRBV19; clone size: -
CDR3 DNA: TGTGCCAGCAGTGCCCTATCGCTTAGCGGCACAGATACGCAGTATTTT; CDR3 protein: CASSALSLSGTDTQYF; CDR3 length: 16; D gene: -; J gene: TRBJ2-3; V gene: TRBV25-1; clone size: once
CDR3 DNA: TGTGCCAGCAGTCAGCCGGGGGGAAAACTGTTTTTT; CDR3 protein: CASSQPGGKLFF; CDR3 length: 12; D gene: -; J gene: TRBJ1-4; V gene: TRBV6-2/TRBV6-3; clone size: -
CDR3 DNA: TGTGCCATCAGTGATGGTCAGACCTACAATGAGCAGTTCTTC; CDR3 protein: CAISDGQTYNEQFF; CDR3 length: 14; D gene: -; J gene: TRBJ2-1; V gene: TRBV10-3; clone size: -
CDR3 DNA: TGTGCCTCAAAACAGGGGCCTAACACTGAAGCTTTCTTT; CDR3 protein: CASKQGPNTEAFF; CDR3 length: 13; D gene: TRBD1; J gene: TRBJ1-1; V gene: TRBV19; clone size: -
CDR3 DNA: TGCGCCAGCAGCTTGGAGGGAGTTCGGGAGCAGTACTTC; CDR3 protein: CASSLEGVREQYF; CDR3 length: 13; D gene: -; J gene: TRBJ2-7; V gene: TRBV5-1; clone size: few
CDR3 DNA: TGTGCCATCAGTGTCGGGGAGCGGAGTGATACGCAGTATTTT; CDR3 protein: CAISVGERSDTQYF; CDR3 length: 14; D gene: -; J gene: TRBJ2-3; V gene: TRBV10-3; clone size: -
CDR3 DNA: TGTGCCTGGAGCACAGGGAAAAACATTCAGTACTTC; CDR3 protein: CAWSTGKNIQYF; CDR3 length: 12; D gene: -; J gene: TRBJ2-4; V gene: TRBV30; clone size: -
CDR3 DNA: TGCGCCAGCAGTGACCCTCGCCTTCTAGCGGGAGAGGACAATGAGCAGTTCTTC; CDR3 protein: CASSDPRLLAGEDNEQFF; CDR3 length: 18; D gene: TRBD2; J gene: TRBJ2-1; V gene: TRBV10-2; clone size: -
CDR3 DNA: TGTGCCAGTAAGGATCGAGACAGGGACGGAGGCTACACCTTC; CDR3 protein: CASKDRDRDGGYTF; CDR3 length: 14; D gene: TRBD1; J gene: TRBJ1-2; V gene: TRBV19; clone size: -
CDR3 DNA: TGTGCCAGCAGCAAGGCCGGGAGAAACGAGCAGTACTTC; CDR3 protein: CASSKAGRNEQYF; CDR3 length: 13; D gene: -; J gene: TRBJ2-7; V gene: TRBV21-1; clone size: -
CDR3 DNA: TGTGCCAGCTCCCGGGACAGGGGCTACGAGCAGTACTTC; CDR3 protein: CASSRDRGYEQYF; CDR3 length: 13; D gene: TRBD1; J gene: TRBJ2-7; V gene: TRBV6-5; clone size: -
CDR3 DNA: TGCGCCAGCAGCTCCGGACAGGGGGGAACCTACGAGCAGTACTTC; CDR3 protein: CASSSGQGGTYEQYF; CDR3 length: 15; D gene: TRBD1; J gene: TRBJ2-7; V gene: TRBV5-1; clone size: few
CDR3 DNA: TGTGCCAGCAACCTAAATGTGGCTAGCGGGAGTCATGAGCAGTTCTTC; CDR3 protein: CASNLNVASGSHEQFF; CDR3 length: 16; D gene: TRBD2; J gene: TRBJ2-1; V gene: TRBV7-2; clone size: -
CDR3 DNA: TGTGCCATCAGTGAGTCTGGCAGGAACTCCCCCTACGAGCAGTACTTC; CDR3 protein: CAISESGRNSPYEQYF; CDR3 length: 16; D gene: -; J gene: TRBJ2-7; V gene: TRBV10-3; clone size: few
CDR3 DNA: TGCAGTGCTAGTCATCAACCGGCGGGAGGGGAGTTCTTC; CDR3 protein: CSASHQPAGGEFF; CDR3 length: 13; D gene: TRBD2; J gene: TRBJ2-1; V gene: TRBV20-1; clone size: -
CDR3 DNA: TGCGCCAGCAGCTTGGGAACAGGGGGCTTGTACGAGCAGTACTTC; CDR3 protein: CASSLGTGGLYEQYF; CDR3 length: 15; D gene: TRBD1; J gene: TRBJ2-7; V gene: TRBV5-1; clone size: -
CDR3 DNA: TGTGCCAGCAGCTACAGGGTCTCCGGGGAGCTGTTTTTT; CDR3 protein: CASSYRVSGELFF; CDR3 length: 13; D gene: -; J gene: TRBJ2-2; V gene: TRBV7-2; clone size: -
CDR3 DNA: TGTGCCAGCAGTGAGCCAGACAGTTACGCCGAGGAAGCTTTCTTT; CDR3 protein: CASSEPDSYAEEAFF; CDR3 length: 15; D gene: -; J gene: TRBJ1-1; V gene: TRBV25-1; clone size: -
CDR3 DNA: TGTGCCAGCGGTAGGGGACAATCTGGAAACACCATATATTTT; CDR3 protein: CASGRGQSGNTIYF; CDR3 length: 14; D gene: -; J gene: TRBJ1-3; V gene: TRBV6-5; clone size: -
CDR3 DNA: TGTGCCAGCAGCAAAACCGGGACAGGCCGCACAGATACGCAGTATTTT; CDR3 protein: CASSKTGTGRTDTQYF; CDR3 length: 16; D gene: TRBD1; J gene: TRBJ2-3; V gene: TRBV5-4; clone size: few
CDR3 DNA: TGCGCCAGCAGCCCACAGACAGGGCCCGCAGAGACCCAGTACTTC; CDR3 protein: CASSPQTGPAETQYF; CDR3 length: 15; D gene: TRBD1; J gene: TRBJ2-5; V gene: TRBV5-1; clone size: -
CDR3 DNA: TGTGCCTGGAAGGGTGTACAGGGGGAAGGGTCACCCCTCCACTTT; CDR3 protein: CAWKGVQGEGSPLHF; CDR3 length: 15; D gene: TRBD1; J gene: TRBJ1-6; V gene: TRBV30; clone size: -
CDR3 DNA: TGTGCCAGCAGTGCGTTTGGACTAGCGGGAGTTGAGCAGTTCTTC; CDR3 protein: CASSAFGLAGVEQFF; CDR3 length: 15; D gene: TRBD2; J gene: TRBJ2-1; V gene: TRBV2; clone size: few
CDR3 DNA: TGTGCCAGCAGTTTGTCCTCTGGGGAGCTGTTTTTT; CDR3 protein: CASSLSSGELFF; CDR3 length: 12; D gene: -; J gene: TRBJ2-2; V gene: TRBV12-3/TRBV12-4; clone size: -
CDR3 DNA: TGTGCCACCAGTGACCCGGGACAGGGCTCCTACGAGCAGTACTTC; CDR3 protein: CATSDPGQGSYEQYF; CDR3 length: 15; D gene: TRBD1; J gene: TRBJ2-7; V gene: TRBV24-1; clone size: -
CDR3 DNA: TGTGCCAGCAGTGAAGTCTATACGCAGTATTTT; CDR3 protein: CASSEVYTQYF; CDR3 length: 11; D gene: -; J gene: TRBJ2-3; V gene: TRBV6-1; clone size: -
CDR3 DNA: TGTGCCAGCAGTATCGACAGGAAGGTCTACGAGCAGTACTTC; CDR3 protein: CASSIDRKVYEQYF; CDR3 length: 14; D gene: -; J gene: TRBJ2-7; V gene: TRBV6-5; clone size: -
CDR3 DNA: TGTGCCAGCAGCTTAGTCGGGAAGGGGGCCAACGTCCTGACTTTC; CDR3 protein: CASSLVGKGANVLTF; CDR3 length: 15; D gene: -; J gene: TRBJ2-6; V gene: TRBV11-2; clone size: -
CDR3 DNA: TGTGCCACCAGTGATTTGGGGGGCGGCTACACCTTC; CDR3 protein: CATSDLGGGYTF; CDR3 length: 12; D gene: -; J gene: TRBJ1-2; V gene: TRBV24-1; clone size: -
CDR3 DNA: TGTGCCAGCAGTGTAGACAGGGTAAACTACGAGCAGTACTTC; CDR3 protein: CASSVDRVNYEQYF; CDR3 length: 14; D gene: TRBD1; J gene: TRBJ2-7; V gene: TRBV2; clone size: -
CDR3 DNA: TGTGCCTGGAGTGTAGGTTCGACAGGGGTCGGCTACACCTTC; CDR3 protein: CAWSVGSTGVGYTF; CDR3 length: 14; D gene: TRBD1; J gene: TRBJ1-2; V gene: TRBV30; clone size: once
CDR3 DNA: TGTGCCAGCAGCTTATGGGGCAGGGGGACCTCCTACGAGCAGTACTTC; CDR3 protein: CASSLWGRGTSYEQYF; CDR3 length: 16; D gene: TRBD1; J gene: TRBJ2-7; V gene: TRBV11-2; clone size: few
CDR3 DNA: TGTGCCAGCAGCCAAGATAGGACAGGCACTCTCGAGCAGTACTTC; CDR3 protein: CASSQDRTGTLEQYF; CDR3 length: 15; D gene: TRBD1; J gene: TRBJ2-7; V gene: TRBV14; clone size: -
CDR3 DNA: TGTGCCAGCAGCCCTCGACAGGGACTCTACGAGCAGTACTTC; CDR3 protein: CASSPRQGLYEQYF; CDR3 length: 14; D gene: -; J gene: TRBJ2-7; V gene: TRBV3-1/TRBV3-2; clone size: once
CDR3 DNA: TGTGCCGCGTCCAAGACAGGGATCTTAAACACTGAAGCTTTCTTT; CDR3 protein: CAASKTGILNTEAFF; CDR3 length: 15; D gene: TRBD1; J gene: TRBJ1-1; V gene: TRBV10-3; clone size: -
CDR3 DNA: TGTGCCAGCAGCTCCTTAATTGGGGGGGGCCCGAGTTACGAGCAGTACTTC; CDR3 protein: CASSSLIGGGPSYEQYF; CDR3 length: 17; D gene: -; J gene: TRBJ2-7; V gene: TRBV7-9; clone size: few
CDR3 DNA: TGTGCCAGCAGCAAAGAAGCGGGCCCTAGCACAGATACGCAGTATTTT; CDR3 protein: CASSKEAGPSTDTQYF; CDR3 length: 16; D gene: -; J gene: TRBJ2-3; V gene: TRBV21-1; clone size: -
CDR3 DNA: TGTGCCAGCAGCTCAGGGGCCGTGAACACTGAAGCTTTCTTT; CDR3 protein: CASSSGAVNTEAFF; CDR3 length: 14; D gene: -; J gene: TRBJ1-1; V gene: TRBV11-3; clone size: -
CDR3 DNA: TGTGCCAGCAGCTTGGGACAGGGACCAACTAATGAAAAACTGTTTTTT; CDR3 protein: CASSLGQGPTNEKLFF; CDR3 length: 16; D gene: TRBD1; J gene: TRBJ1-4; V gene: TRBV5-8; clone size: -
CDR3 DNA: TGCGCCAGCAGCCAAGGGCTAGCGGTCTCCTACGAGCAGTACTTC; CDR3 protein: CASSQGLAVSYEQYF; CDR3 length: 15; D gene: TRBD2; J gene: TRBJ2-7; V gene: TRBV4-1; clone size: few
CDR3 DNA: TGCGCCAGCAGCCTCGTCCCGGGAAACAATGAGCAGTTCTTC; CDR3 protein: CASSLVPGNNEQFF; CDR3 length: 14; D gene: -; J gene: TRBJ2-1; V gene: TRBV5-1; clone size: -
CDR3 DNA: TGTGCCAGCAATCGGGACAGGGGCTACAATGAGCAGTTCTTC; CDR3 protein: CASNRDRGYNEQFF; CDR3 length: 14; D gene: TRBD1; J gene: TRBJ2-1; V gene: TRBV6-5; clone size: -
CDR3 DNA: TGTGCCAGCAGTCCGCAGGGCAACAGAGTTACGCAGTATTTT; CDR3 protein: CASSPQGNRVTQYF; CDR3 length: 14; D gene: -; J gene: TRBJ2-3; V gene: TRBV28; clone size: few
CDR3 DNA: TGTGCCAGTAGCCACTCAGGAAACTACAATGAGCAGTTCTTC; CDR3 protein: CASSHSGNYNEQFF; CDR3 length: 14; D gene: -; J gene: TRBJ2-1; V gene: TRBV19; clone size: many
CDR3 DNA: TGTGCCAGCAGCCGTCTGGGGACTAGCGGGGATCTTAGCTCCTACAATGAGCAGTTCTTC; CDR3 protein: CASSRLGTSGDLSSYNEQFF; CDR3 length: 20; D gene: TRBD2; J gene: TRBJ2-1; V gene: TRBV9; clone size: few
CDR3 DNA: TGTGCCAGCAGGGAAAACGAAGGGGGCGAGCAGCCCCAGCATTTT; CDR3 protein: CASRENEGGEQPQHF; CDR3 length: 15; D gene: TRBD1; J gene: TRBJ1-5; V gene: TRBV2; clone size: -
CDR3 DNA: TGCGCCAGCAGCTTATCCGGGACAGGGCCCCCGAATTTGGACGAGCAGTACTTC; CDR3 protein: CASSLSGTGPPNLDEQYF; CDR3 length: 18; D gene: TRBD1; J gene: TRBJ2-7; V gene: TRBV5-1; clone size: -
CDR3 DNA: TGTGCCAGCAGTGATAAAGTACGGGAGGCCCTGGAGGAGCAGTACTTC; CDR3 protein: CASSDKVREALEEQYF; CDR3 length: 16; D gene: TRBD2; J gene: TRBJ2-7; V gene: TRBV2; clone size: -
CDR3 DNA: TGTGCCTGGAGTTCAGGGGGTAGAGCACCCCTCCACTTT; CDR3 protein: CAWSSGGRAPLHF; CDR3 length: 13; D gene: TRBD1; J gene: TRBJ1-6; V gene: TRBV30; clone size: -
CDR3 DNA: TGTGCCAGAAGCTTGAGTGGGGGGTGGATCCAAGAGACCCAGTACTTC; CDR3 protein: CARSLSGGWIQETQYF; CDR3 length: 16; D gene: -; J gene: TRBJ2-5; V gene: TRBV5-3; clone size: -
CDR3 DNA: TGTGCCAGCAGTCGGAGTGGCGGGGCCAACGTCCTGACTTTC; CDR3 protein: CASSRSGGANVLTF; CDR3 length: 14; D gene: -; J gene: TRBJ2-6; V gene: TRBV2; clone size: -
CDR3 DNA: TGTGCCAGCAGCTTAGGGGGGTCAGGGGCTGAAAAACTGTTTTTT; CDR3 protein: CASSLGGSGAEKLFF; CDR3 length: 15; D gene: -; J gene: TRBJ1-4; V gene: TRBV7-8; clone size: -